The 23 T cell receptor beta chains below were found in one sample sequenced in a study of CD8+ T cells in alopecia areata. Investigators isolated RNA and reverse transcribed it into cDNA to act as the sequencing template. Using immunoSEQ multiplex PCR, the repertoire was profiled, and TCRdb retains in-frame clones only, with some absent. The table has fewer than 200,000 clones, 67% seen once. The material was CD8+ T cells sorted from blood, obtained at week 0. These receptors all come from a human donor with alopecia areata.

The chain joins TRBV29-1 to TRBJ2-7; 10 bases map to TRBD1. The CDR3 has 12 residues. Trimming took 6 bases from V and 4 from J; bases not matched to a gene: 3. CDR1 is SQVTM, CDR2 ANQGSEA, per germline. CDR3 protein: CSVGGQGYEQYF. The CDR3 bases are TGCAGCGTGGGGGGACAGGGGTACGAGCAGTACTTC.

The chain couples TRBV7-9 to TRBJ1-1; 7 bases match TRBD1. The CDR3 length is 16 residues. Germline trimming cut 5 bases from V and 4 bases from J; bases unmatched to any gene: 13. In germline, CDR1 is SEHNR, CDR2 FQNEAQ (reference sequence). CDR3 amino acids: CASSPVGRGLGTEAFF. The CDR3 DNA reads as TGTGCCAGCAGCCCCGTGGGAAGGGGGCTTGGCACTGAAGCTTTCTTT. The whole variable domain, remainder taken from reference TRBV7-9 and TRBJ1-1, is DTGVSQNPRHKITKRGQNVTFRCDPISEHNRLYWYRQTLGQGPEFLTYFQNEAQLEKSRLLSDRFSAERPKGSFSTLEIQRTEQGDSAMYLCASSPVGRGLGTEAFFGQGTRLTVV.

The J gene is TRBJ2-7, the V gene TRBV5-1, with TRBD1 matching 9 bases. With V trimmed by 10 bases and J by 5 bases, 10 bases remained unmatched. From germline, CDR1 is SGHRS and CDR2 YFSETQ. CDR3 length: 13 amino acids. The chain's CDR3 is CAGGTGYSDEQYF. CDR3 nucleotide sequence: TGCGCCGGAGGGACAGGGTACTCGGACGAGCAGTACTTC. Combining the CDR3 with reference TRBV5-1 and TRBJ2-7 gives the whole variable domain KAGVTQTPRYLIKTRGQQVTLSCSPISGHRSVSWYQQTPGQGLQFLFEYFSETQRNKGNFPGRFSGRQFSNSRSEMNVSTLELGDSALYLCAGGTGYSDEQYFGPGTRLTVT.

The chain joins TRBV4-1 to TRBJ2-7, with TRBD1 as a possible D gene (5 bases). With 0 bases removed from V and 2 bases from J, the gap between germline ends came to 14 bases. This CDR3 comprises 16 residues. CDR1 MGHRA and CDR2 YSYEKL come from the germline V gene. The CDR3 protein is CASSQDPPGLAYEQYF. DNA for the CDR3: TGCGCCAGCAGCCAAGACCCCCCAGGGTTAGCCTACGAGCAGTACTTC.

This chain links TRBV7-9 with TRBJ1-2, with D maybe TRBD1 (6 bases). CDR1 and CDR2 (germline): SEHNR, FQNEAQ (reference sequence). The CDR3 is 16 residues long. Trimming left V 6 bases short and J 5 bases short, with 22 bases between. The CDR3 DNA reads TGTGCCAGCAGTCCGAGGTCAGGGGACTTGAGATATGGCTACACCTTC. Translating gives CASSPRSGDLRYGYTF.

The chain employs TRBV7-9 and TRBJ2-7; TRBD1 matches 7 bases. The J call is doubtful: the DNA matches TRBJ2-5 better. The CDR3 runs to 15 residues. Germline V gene data show CDR1 as SEHNR and CDR2 as FQNEAQ (reference sequence). Here the CDR3 DNA reads TGTGCCAGCAGCACCTCCCGGACAGGCGGGGAGACCCAGTACTTC. Amino acids: CASSTSRTGGETQYF.

CDR3 residues: CASSVNSRNEKLFF. In nucleotides, the CDR3 is TGTGCCAGCAGTGTAAACAGCCGTAATGAAAAACTGTTTTTT. V usage is TRBV2 and J usage is TRBJ1-4; no reliable D call. Germline lookup yields CDR1 SNHLY and CDR2 FYNNEI. The CDR3 is made up of 14 amino acids. V was cut by 4 bases and J by 4 bases, with 10 bases left in between.

A single count supports this clone. The rearrangement joins TRBV29-1 to TRBJ1-1; no reliable D call. With 0 bases removed from V and 1 base from J, the gap between germline ends came to 18 bases. This CDR3 is 17 amino acids long. Germline CDR1 SQVTM, CDR2 ANQGSEA. CDR3 in DNA: TGCAGCGTTGAAGATTCCACCTCGGGCCTGGGGAACACTGAAGCTTTCTTT. It encodes CSVEDSTSGLGNTEAFF.

The chain links TRBV10-3 to TRBJ2-3, with 7 bases aligning to TRBD2. The CDR3 has 16 residues. Germline CDR1 is ENHRY and CDR2 is SYGVKD. The V segment lost 0 bases and the J segment 2 bases; nucleotides outside the gene matches: 5. CDR3 in DNA: TGTGCCATCAGTGAGTCGAGGGCGGGGGACACAGATACGCAGTATTTT. Translated, it gives CAISESRAGDTDTQYF.

This chain connects TRBV5-1 to TRBJ2-6; the D gene could be TRBD1 or TRBD2 (5 bases each). The CDR3 has 17 amino acids. Germline lookup yields CDR1 SGHRS and CDR2 YFSETQ. V was trimmed by 3 bases and J by 0 bases, leaving 13 bases between them. The CDR3 DNA is TGCGCCAGCAGCTGGGACCGTGTACTCTCTGGGGCCAACGTCCTGACTTTC. Protein product: CASSWDRVLSGANVLTF.

In this sample, this clone turned up once. The V gene is TRBV30, the J gene TRBJ1-5; 7 positions agree with TRBD1. The CDR3 is 14 residues long. With V trimmed by 1 base and J by 4 bases, 4 bases remained unmatched. Germline lookup yields CDR1 GTSNPN and CDR2 SVGIG (reference sequence). The CDR3 DNA reads TGTGCCTGGAGTGCCGTACAGGGGAATCAGCCCCAGCATTTT. Amino acids: CAWSAVQGNQPQHF. Full variable domain (rest looked up from reference TRBV30 and TRBJ1-5): SQTIHQWPATLVQPVGSPLSLECTVEGTSNPNLYWYRQAAGRGLQLLFYSVGIGQISSEVPQNLSASRPQDRQFILSSKKLLLSDSGFYLCAWSAVQGNQPQHFGDGTRLSIL.

The V gene is TRBV6-5, the J gene TRBJ1-5; the D is unclear. This CDR3 has 12 residues. The V end was cut by 2 bases, the J end by 7 bases, with 6 bases between. Germline V CDR1 and CDR2: MNHEY, SVGAGI. This chain's CDR3 is CASSYRAQPQHF. The DNA of the CDR3 is TGTGCCAGCAGTTACAGGGCCCAGCCCCAGCATTTT.

The V call is TRBV29-1, the J call TRBJ1-1; 7 bases align to TRBD1. This CDR3 is 13 amino acids long. Trimming removed 7 bases from V and 3 bases from J; junction bases left unmatched: 8. Germline loops: CDR1 SQVTM, CDR2 ANQGSEA. The CDR3 region has the DNA TGCAGCGGGAACAGGGGAGGTGACACTGAAGCTTTCTTT. This translates into CSGNRGGDTEAFF.

In its sample, this clone was seen once. The chain employs TRBV6-5 and TRBJ1-5, with a possible D match to TRBD1 (5 bases). Trimming pared 0 bases from V and 7 bases from J, leaving 10 bases between. The CDR3 contains 14 residues. Germline CDR1 reads MNHEY; CDR2 reads SVGAGI. CDR3 sequence: CASSYSTGGQPQHF. In DNA form, the CDR3 reads TGTGCCAGCAGTTACTCAACAGGTGGCCAGCCCCAGCATTTT.

This clone was seen only a few times. The gene calls are TRBV27 and TRBJ1-5; tentatively, D is TRBD1 (5 bases). CDR3 length equals 14 residues. Trimming pared 2 bases from V and 3 bases from J, leaving 8 bases between. Germline values: CDR1 MNHEY, CDR2 SMNVEV (reference sequence). CDR3 bases: TGTGCCAGCAGTTTAACAGGATACAATCAGCCCCAGCATTTT. Protein sequence: CASSLTGYNQPQHF.

Concerning this clone: Other DNA variants within this sample encode the same CDR3. The CDR3 bases are TGTGCCAGCAGCTTAGGGACAGATACGCAGTATTTT. Protein product: CASSLGTDTQYF. J is TRBJ2-3 and V is TRBV7-9; D is unclear. Trimming shortened V by 1 base and J by 3 bases, and 2 bases separated the two germline ends. CDR3 length: 12 amino acids. CDR1 is SEHNR and CDR2 is FQNEAQ in the germline V gene (reference sequence).

In nucleotides, the CDR3 is TGTGCCAGCAGCGGATGGTTGGGGATCGGGGAGCTGTTTTTT. Its translation is CASSGWLGIGELFF. The V and J genes are TRBV5-6 and TRBJ2-2; no definite D call. This CDR3 has 14 amino acids. The germline V gene encodes CDR1 SGHDT and CDR2 YYEEEE. Trimming removed 4 bases from V and 7 bases from J, with 14 bases in between.

This clone has only a few counts. This chain uses TRBV5-1 with TRBJ2-5; D is uncertain. The germline CDR1 and CDR2 sequences are SGHRS and YFSETQ. The length of the CDR3 is 11 residues. V lost 3 bases, J lost 5 bases, and 5 bases lay in between. CDR3 sequence (DNA): TGCGCCAGCAGCTCCTTGGAGACCCAGTACTTC. Translating gives CASSSLETQYF.

The rearrangement joins TRBV25-1 to TRBJ2-7; perhaps TRBD2 as D (5 bases). The CDR3 is 15 residues long. V was clipped by 1 base and J by 2 bases, with 12 bases between them. CDR1 MGHDK and CDR2 SYGVNS come from the germline V gene. CDR3 sequence: CASSELRGMPYEQYF. The CDR3 DNA reads TGTGCCAGCAGTGAATTGAGAGGGATGCCCTACGAGCAGTACTTC.

The V gene is TRBV6-5, the J gene TRBJ2-2; no definite D call. The CDR3 covers 14 residues. V dropped 2 bases and J dropped 2 bases, with 6 bases sitting between them. In germline, CDR1 is MNHEY, CDR2 SVGAGI. As DNA, the CDR3 is TGTGCCAGCAGTTACGGCAAAAACACCGGGGAGCTGTTTTTT. Translated, it gives CASSYGKNTGELFF.

This clone occurred a few times. The chain couples TRBV5-1 to TRBJ2-6, with TRBD1 matching over 10 bases. The CDR3 consists of 14 residues. V was clipped by 0 bases and J by 12 bases; unmatched bases: 3. Per the germline V gene, CDR1 is SGHRS and CDR2 is YFSETQ. CDR3 loop: CASSLEGQGRVLTF. Here the CDR3 DNA reads TGCGCCAGCAGCTTGGAGGGACAGGGGCGCGTCCTGACTTTC.

The chain is built from TRBV29-1 and TRBJ1-6; no clear D gene. In germline, CDR1 is SQVTM, CDR2 ANQGSEA. The CDR3 is 14 residues long. Trimming shortened V by 4 bases and J by 9 bases, and 16 bases separated the two germline ends. CDR3 coding DNA: TGCAGCGTTGGTGAGGGAAAGGGTAGTTCACCCCTCCACTTT. This gives the protein CSVGEGKGSSPLHF.

The chain recombines TRBV7-2 with TRBJ1-4; D not resolved. There are 15 residues in the CDR3. Germline lookup yields CDR1 SGHTA and CDR2 FQGNSA. With 5 bases removed from V and 8 bases from J, the gap between germline ends came to 18 bases. CDR3 sequence reads: CASSLTHPPEEKLFF. DNA for the CDR3: TGTGCCAGCAGCCTAACACACCCTCCCGAAGAAAAACTGTTTTTT.